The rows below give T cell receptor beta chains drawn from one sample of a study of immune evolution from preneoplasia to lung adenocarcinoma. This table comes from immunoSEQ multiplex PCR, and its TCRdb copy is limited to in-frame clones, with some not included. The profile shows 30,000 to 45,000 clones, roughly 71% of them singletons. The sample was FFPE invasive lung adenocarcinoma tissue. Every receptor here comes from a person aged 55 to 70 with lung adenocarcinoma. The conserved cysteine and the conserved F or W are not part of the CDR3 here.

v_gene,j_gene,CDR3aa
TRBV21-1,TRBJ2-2,ASSLPLAGRLTRELF
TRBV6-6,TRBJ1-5,ASSYQGIGQPQH
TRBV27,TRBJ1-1,ASIGALKTEAF
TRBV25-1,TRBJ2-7,ASRSQGSYEQY
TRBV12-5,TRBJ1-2,ASGTPGFGYT
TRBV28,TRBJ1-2,ASSSQGRGYT
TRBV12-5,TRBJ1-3,ASGLVFEVTAVFSGNTIY
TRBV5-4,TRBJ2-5,ASSFTSFDRETQY
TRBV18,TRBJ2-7,ASSPPGAGASSYEQY
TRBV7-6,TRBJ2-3,ASSFPSGMDTQY
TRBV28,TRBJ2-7,ASTAWAGTSYEQY
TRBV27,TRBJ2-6,ASKLSQGSGSGANVLT
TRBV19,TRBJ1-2,ASSIEGARGYT
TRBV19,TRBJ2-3,ASSMALLRSWGSSTDTQY
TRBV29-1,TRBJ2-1,SVAQRENNEQF
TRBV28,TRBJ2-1,ASKGTFSSDEQF
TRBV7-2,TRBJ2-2,ASSFPWQGDTGELF
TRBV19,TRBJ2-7,ASSPGGWDYEQY
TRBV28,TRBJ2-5,ASSLSGGETQY
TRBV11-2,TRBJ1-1,ASTLGGLNTEAF
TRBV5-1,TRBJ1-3,ASSLTLSSGNTIY
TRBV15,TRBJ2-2,ATSRGLGVANTGELF
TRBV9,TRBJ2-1,ASSLTGAGGDNEQF
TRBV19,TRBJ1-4,ASSHNEKLF
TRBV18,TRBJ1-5,ASSSGLPTGDQPQH
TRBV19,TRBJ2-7,ASSPYSNSYEQY
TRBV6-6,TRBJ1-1,ASSYSMNTEAF
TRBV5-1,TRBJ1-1,ASSLDGMNTEAF
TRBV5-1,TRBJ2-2,ASSLMTGGTGELF
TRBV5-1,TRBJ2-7,ASSPRAGPYEQY
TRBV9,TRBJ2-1,ASSVDGLQYNEQF
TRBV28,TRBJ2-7,ASRGGRALAYEQY
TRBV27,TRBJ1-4,ASTGTGALLGEKLF
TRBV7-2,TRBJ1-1,ASSLEAGGRSEAF
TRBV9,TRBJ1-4,ASSPGVGLF
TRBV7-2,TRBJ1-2,ASNPKRGQGDYGYT
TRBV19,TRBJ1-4,ASSTRPPGLSEKLF
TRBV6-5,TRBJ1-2,ASRQGERDGYT
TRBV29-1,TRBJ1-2,SVGSATYGYT
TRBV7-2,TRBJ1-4,ASSPDREKLF
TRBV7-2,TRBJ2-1,ASSLTRHNEQF